One and the same sample provided the 2 T cell receptor beta chains below, sequenced in a study of early T cells in non-severe SARS-CoV-2 infection. MiXCR was run by TCRdb on the 5' RACE reads, yielding one entry per CDR3 protein. The table records approximately 64,000 distinct CDR3 sequences, roughly 5% of them present only once. The sample taken for sequencing was whole blood. These receptors were collected from an adult who was a healthcare worker with PCR-confirmed SARS-CoV-2 infection or an uninfected control (not recorded which).

J is TRBJ1-6 and V is TRBV7-8; 8 bases align to TRBD1. This CDR3 comprises 16 residues. Trimming took 0 bases from V and 6 from J; bases not matched to a gene: 4. Looked up from germline, CDR1 is SGHVS and CDR2 is FQNEAQ. The CDR3 DNA sequence: TGTGCCAGCAGCTTAGCCGGGACAGGCCTTAATTCACCCCTCCACTTT. This codes for CASSLAGTGLNSPLHF. Full variable domain (outside the CDR3, taken from reference TRBV7-8 and TRBJ1-6): GAGVSQSPRYKVAKRGQDVALRCDPISGHVSLFWYQQALGQGPEFLTYFQNEAQLDKSGLPSDRFFAERPEGSVSTLKIQRTQQEDSAVYLCASSLAGTGLNSPLHFGNGTRLTVT.

The gene calls are TRBV12-3 or TRBV12-4 and TRBJ2-1; 11 bases map to TRBD1. This CDR3 is built from 18 residues. V trimming: 6 bases; J trimming: 7 bases; junction bases outside the gene matches: 17. The CDR3 sequence: CASRLDRGLSGRRNEQFF. The CDR3 nucleotides are TGTGCCAGCAGATTGGACAGGGGGCTGAGCGGGAGGAGGAATGAGCAGTTCTTC.